This paragraph reports one T cell receptor (beta chain). Study processing details: By means of reference gene primer amplification, nucleated cell counts were estimated. The method was immunoSEQ multiplex PCR; TCRdb's version includes in-frame clones alone and lacks a portion of them. V and J calls and clone size are given by that table; D and trimming were obtained from the DNA. The sample includes fewer than 200,000 clones, approximately 80% of them seen just once. This sample is drawn from a study of blood T cell repertoires in COVID-19. Study details: Some COVID-19 samples were acute and others convalescent; all came from the United States, Italy and Spain. PBMCs, B-cell-depleted T cells, or T cells provided the cDNA or gDNA that made up the material.

The CDR3 consists of 14 residues. Germline V gene lookup returns CDR1 WNHNN and CDR2 SYGVQD (reference sequence). The V and J ends lost 6 bases and 6 bases respectively, with 18 bases between them. The chain joins TRBV10-1 to TRBJ2-7, with D hard to call. The source is a human donor in a cohort sampled during active COVID-19. Sequencing input: peripheral blood. The CDR3 sequence is CASSPRGSSGEQYF. The CDR3 DNA reads as TGCGCCAGCAGCCCCCGAGGTAGTTCGGGCGAGCAGTACTTC.